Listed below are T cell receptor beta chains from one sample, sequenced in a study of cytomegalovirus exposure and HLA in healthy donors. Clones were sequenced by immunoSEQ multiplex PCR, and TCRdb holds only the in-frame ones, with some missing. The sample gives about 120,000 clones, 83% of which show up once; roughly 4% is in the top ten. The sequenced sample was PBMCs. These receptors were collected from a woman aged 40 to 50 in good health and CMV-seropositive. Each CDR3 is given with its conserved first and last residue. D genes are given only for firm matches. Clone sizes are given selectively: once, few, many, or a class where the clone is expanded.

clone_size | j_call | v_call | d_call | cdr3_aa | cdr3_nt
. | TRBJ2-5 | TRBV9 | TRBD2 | CASSVGGREVQETQYF | TGTGCCAGCAGCGTAGGTGGGCGGGAGGTTCAAGAGACCCAGTACTTC
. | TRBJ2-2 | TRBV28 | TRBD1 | CASSTLTGGMDTGELFF | TGTGCCAGCAGCACATTGACAGGGGGAATGGACACCGGGGAGCTGTTTTTT
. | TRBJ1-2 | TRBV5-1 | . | CASSSDGNYGYTF | TGCGCCAGCAGCTCCGACGGGAACTATGGCTACACCTTC
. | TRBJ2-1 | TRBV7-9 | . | CASSFRGGGYNEQFF | TGTGCCAGCAGCTTTCGAGGTGGCGGGTACAATGAGCAGTTCTTC
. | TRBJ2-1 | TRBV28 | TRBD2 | CASSLAGAGHNEQFF | TGTGCCAGCAGCTTAGCGGGAGCTGGTCACAATGAGCAGTTCTTC
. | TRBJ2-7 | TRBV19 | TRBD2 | CASRALAGGSYEQYF | TGTGCCAGTAGGGCCCTAGCGGGTGGCTCCTACGAGCAGTACTTC
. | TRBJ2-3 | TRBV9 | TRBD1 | CASSDGLEGGWADTQYF | TGTGCCAGCAGCGACGGGTTAGAAGGGGGCTGGGCAGATACGCAGTATTTT
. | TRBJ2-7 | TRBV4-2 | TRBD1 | CASSQDRGQRYEQYF | TGTGCCAGCAGCCAAGACAGGGGGCAACGCTACGAGCAGTACTTC
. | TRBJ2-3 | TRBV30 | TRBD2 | CAWSVSSGDTDTQYF | TGTGCCTGGAGCGTCTCTAGCGGCGACACAGATACGCAGTATTTT
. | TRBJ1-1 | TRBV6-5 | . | CASSQTERVAAEAFF | TGTGCCAGCAGCCAGACAGAGCGGGTCGCCGCTGAAGCTTTCTTT
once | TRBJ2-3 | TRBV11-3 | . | CASSSNRQSTDTQYF | TGTGCCAGCAGCTCAAACAGACAGAGCACAGATACGCAGTATTTT
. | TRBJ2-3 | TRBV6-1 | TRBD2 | CASSGGLASSDTQYF | TGTGCCAGCAGTGGGGGACTAGCTTCTTCGGATACGCAGTATTTT
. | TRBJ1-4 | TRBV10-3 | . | CAISESGPRGGNEKLFF | TGTGCCATCAGTGAGAGCGGCCCTAGAGGGGGTAATGAAAAACTGTTTTTT
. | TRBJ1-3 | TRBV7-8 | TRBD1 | CASSLAGTGASGNTIYF | TGTGCCAGCAGCTTAGCGGGCACAGGGGCTAGTGGAAACACCATATATTTT
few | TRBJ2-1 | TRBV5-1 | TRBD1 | CASSFKDRDYNEQFF | TGCGCCAGCAGCTTTAAGGACAGGGACTACAATGAGCAGTTCTTC
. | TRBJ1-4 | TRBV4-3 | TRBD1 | CASSQEGQGLEKLFF | TGCGCCAGCAGCCAAGAGGGACAGGGTTTAGAAAAACTGTTTTTT
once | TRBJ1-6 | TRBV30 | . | CAWSVSSSYNSPLHF | TGTGCCTGGAGTGTCTCGAGCTCCTATAATTCACCCCTCCACTTT
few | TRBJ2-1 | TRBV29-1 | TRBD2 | CSVEGTPTSGGYNEQFF | TGCAGCGTTGAAGGGACCCCGACTAGCGGGGGGTACAATGAGCAGTTCTTC
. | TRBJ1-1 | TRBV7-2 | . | CASSLAPENTEAFF | TGTGCCAGCAGCTTAGCTCCAGAGAACACTGAAGCTTTCTTT
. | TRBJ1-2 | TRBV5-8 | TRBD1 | CASSPRQGAYGYTF | TGTGCCAGCAGCCCTAGACAGGGGGCCTATGGCTACACCTTC
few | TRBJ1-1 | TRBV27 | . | CASRGAGPNTEAFF | TGTGCCAGCAGAGGGGCAGGGCCGAACACTGAAGCTTTCTTT
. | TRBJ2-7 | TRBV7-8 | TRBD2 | CASSLGSGGSTGEQYF | TGTGCCAGCAGCTTAGGAAGCGGCGGGAGCACCGGCGAGCAGTACTTC
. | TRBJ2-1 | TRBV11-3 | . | CASSPGGSNEQFF | TGTGCCAGCAGCCCGGGTGGCTCGAATGAGCAGTTCTTC
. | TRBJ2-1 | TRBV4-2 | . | CASSQVGAELAFFNEQFF | TGTGCCAGCAGCCAAGTAGGGGCCGAACTAGCATTTTTCAATGAGCAGTTCTTC
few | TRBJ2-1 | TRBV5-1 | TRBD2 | CALSVRGFGRLAGSEQFF | TGCGCCCTTTCGGTCCGTGGCTTTGGGCGTCTAGCGGGAAGTGAGCAGTTCTTC